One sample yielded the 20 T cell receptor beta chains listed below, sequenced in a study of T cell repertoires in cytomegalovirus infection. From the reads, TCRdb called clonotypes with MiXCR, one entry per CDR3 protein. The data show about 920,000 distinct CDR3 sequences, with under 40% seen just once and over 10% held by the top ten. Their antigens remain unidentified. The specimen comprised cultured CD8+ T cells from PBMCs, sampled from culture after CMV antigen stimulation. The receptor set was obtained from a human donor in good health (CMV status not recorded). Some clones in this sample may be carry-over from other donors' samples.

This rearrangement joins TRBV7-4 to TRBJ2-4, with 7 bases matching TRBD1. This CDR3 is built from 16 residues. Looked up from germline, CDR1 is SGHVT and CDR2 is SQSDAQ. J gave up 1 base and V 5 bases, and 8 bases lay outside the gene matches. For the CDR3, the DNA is TGTGCCAGCAGCCCAAACAGGGGTGAGGCCAAAAACATTCAGTACTTC. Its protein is CASSPNRGEAKNIQYF.

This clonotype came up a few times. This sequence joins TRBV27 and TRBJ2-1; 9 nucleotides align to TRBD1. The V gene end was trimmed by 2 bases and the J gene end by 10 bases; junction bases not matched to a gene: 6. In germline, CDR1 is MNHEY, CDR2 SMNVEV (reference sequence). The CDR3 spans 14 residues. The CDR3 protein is CASSLGQGRGEQFF. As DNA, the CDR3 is TGTGCCAGCAGTTTAGGACAGGGGAGGGGGGAGCAGTTCTTC.

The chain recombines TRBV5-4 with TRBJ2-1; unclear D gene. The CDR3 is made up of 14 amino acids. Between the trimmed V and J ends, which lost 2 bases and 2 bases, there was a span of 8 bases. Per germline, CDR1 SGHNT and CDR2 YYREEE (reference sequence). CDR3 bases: TGTGCCAGCAGCTTCAGCCTTACCTACAATGAGCAGTTCTTC. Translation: CASSFSLTYNEQFF.

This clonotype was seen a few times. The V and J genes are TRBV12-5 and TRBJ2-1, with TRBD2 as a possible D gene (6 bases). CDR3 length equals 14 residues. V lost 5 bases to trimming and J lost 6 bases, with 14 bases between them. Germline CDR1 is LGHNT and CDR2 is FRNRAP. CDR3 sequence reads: CASGGTTRLNEQFF. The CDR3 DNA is TGTGCTAGTGGTGGGACGACTAGACTCAATGAGCAGTTCTTC.

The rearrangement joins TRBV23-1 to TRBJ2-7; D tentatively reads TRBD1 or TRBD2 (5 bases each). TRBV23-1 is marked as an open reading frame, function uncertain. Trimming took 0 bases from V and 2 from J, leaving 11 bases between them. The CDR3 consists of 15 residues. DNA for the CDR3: TGCGCCAGCAGTCAATCGTGGGACGGACCCTACGAGCAGTACGTC. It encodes CASSQSWDGPYEQYV.

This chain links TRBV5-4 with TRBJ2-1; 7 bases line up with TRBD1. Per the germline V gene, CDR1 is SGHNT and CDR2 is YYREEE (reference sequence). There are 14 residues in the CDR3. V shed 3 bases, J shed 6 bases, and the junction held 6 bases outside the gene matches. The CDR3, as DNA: TGTGCCAGCAGCTCTTACAGGGGCCCCAATGAGCAGTTCTTC. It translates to CASSSYRGPNEQFF.

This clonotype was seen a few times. CDR3 coding DNA: TGCGCCAGCAGCACGGACAGCGGGAGCACCGGGGAGCTGTTTTTT. Protein product: CASSTDSGSTGELFF. The gene calls are TRBV5-1 and TRBJ2-2, with 8 positions matching TRBD2. V was pared by 4 bases and J by 4 bases, with 6 bases of the junction left unmatched. The CDR3 is made up of 15 amino acids. CDR1 and CDR2 from the germline V gene are SGHRS and YFSETQ.

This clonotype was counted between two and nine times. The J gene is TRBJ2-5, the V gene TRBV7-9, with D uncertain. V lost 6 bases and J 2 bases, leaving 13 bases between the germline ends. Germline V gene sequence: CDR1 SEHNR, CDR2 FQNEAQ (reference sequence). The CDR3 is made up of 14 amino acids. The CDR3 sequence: CASSSYSAQETQYF. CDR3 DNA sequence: TGTGCCAGCAGTTCTTACAGTGCTCAAGAGACCCAGTACTTC.

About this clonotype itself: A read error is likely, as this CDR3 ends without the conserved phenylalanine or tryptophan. In DNA form, the CDR3 reads TGTGCCAGCAGTATGAGGGGGCCCGTAGACAATGAGCAGTTCCTC. This sequence encodes CASSMRGPVDNEQFL. V usage is TRBV28 and J usage is TRBJ2-1, with TRBD1 matching over 7 bases. Germline lookup yields CDR1 MDHEN and CDR2 SYDVKM. J gave up 5 bases and V 5 bases, and 9 bases lay outside the gene matches. The CDR3 runs to 15 residues.

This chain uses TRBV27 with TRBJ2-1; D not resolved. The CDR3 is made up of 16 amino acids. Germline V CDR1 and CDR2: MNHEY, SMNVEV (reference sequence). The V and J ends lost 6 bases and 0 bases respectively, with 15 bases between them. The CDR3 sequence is CASSPPGVVSYNEQFF. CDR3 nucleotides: TGTGCCAGCAGCCCACCCGGTGTAGTCTCCTACAATGAGCAGTTCTTC.

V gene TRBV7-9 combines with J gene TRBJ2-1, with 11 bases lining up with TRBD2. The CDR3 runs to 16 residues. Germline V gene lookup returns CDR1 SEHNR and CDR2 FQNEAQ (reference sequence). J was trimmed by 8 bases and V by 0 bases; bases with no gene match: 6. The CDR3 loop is CASSLAVSGGAYEQFF. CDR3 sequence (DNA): TGTGCCAGCAGCTTAGCGGTTAGCGGGGGGGCCTATGAGCAGTTCTTC.

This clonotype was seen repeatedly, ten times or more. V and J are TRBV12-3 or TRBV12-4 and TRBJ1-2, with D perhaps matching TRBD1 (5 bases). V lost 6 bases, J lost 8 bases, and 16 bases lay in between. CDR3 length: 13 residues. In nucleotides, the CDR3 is TGTGCCAGCAGCTTATCCAGGGTCGACGGCTACACCTTC. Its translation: CASSLSRVDGYTF.

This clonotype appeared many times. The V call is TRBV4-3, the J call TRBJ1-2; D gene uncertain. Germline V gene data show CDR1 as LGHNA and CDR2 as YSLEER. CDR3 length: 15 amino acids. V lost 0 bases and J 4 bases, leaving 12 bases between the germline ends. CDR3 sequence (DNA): TGCGCCAGCAGCCAAGAAGAGGGTAGAAGCTATGGCTACACCTTC. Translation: CASSQEEGRSYGYTF.

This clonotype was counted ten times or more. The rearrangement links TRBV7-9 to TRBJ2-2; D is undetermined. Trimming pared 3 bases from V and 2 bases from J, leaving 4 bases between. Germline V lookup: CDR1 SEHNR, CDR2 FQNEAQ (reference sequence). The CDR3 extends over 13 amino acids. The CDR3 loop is CASSFTNTGELFF. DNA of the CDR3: TGTGCCAGCAGCTTCACCAACACCGGGGAGCTGTTTTTT.

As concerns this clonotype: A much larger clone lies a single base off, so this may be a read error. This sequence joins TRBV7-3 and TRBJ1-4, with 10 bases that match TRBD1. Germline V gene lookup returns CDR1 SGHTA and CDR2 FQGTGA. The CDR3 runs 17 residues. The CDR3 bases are TGTACCAGCAGCTTAGCACTCCCGGGACAGGGGTCTGAAAAACTGTTTTTT. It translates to CTSSLALPGQGSEKLFF.

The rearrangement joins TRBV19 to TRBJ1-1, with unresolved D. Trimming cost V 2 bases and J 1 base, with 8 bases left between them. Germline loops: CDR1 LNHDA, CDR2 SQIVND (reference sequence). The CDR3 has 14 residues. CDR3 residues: CASSISPANTEAFF. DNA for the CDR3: TGTGCCAGTAGTATATCTCCGGCGAACACTGAAGCTTTCTTT.

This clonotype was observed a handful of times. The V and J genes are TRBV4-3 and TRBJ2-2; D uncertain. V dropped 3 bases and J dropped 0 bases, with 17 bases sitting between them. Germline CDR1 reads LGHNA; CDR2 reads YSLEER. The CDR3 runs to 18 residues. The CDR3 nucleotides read TGCGCCAGCAGCCAGTCCCTCCCGGTTGGGTCGAACACCGGGGAGCTGTTTTTT. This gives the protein CASSQSLPVGSNTGELFF.

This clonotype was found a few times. The CDR3 bases are TGCGCCAGCAGCTTGTCAAGGGAGGCAAGAAATGAGCAGTTCTTC. Translating gives CASSLSREARNEQFF. This rearrangement joins TRBV5-1 to TRBJ2-1; D perhaps matches TRBD2 (6 bases). The CDR3 length is 15 residues. The germline CDR1 and CDR2 sequences are SGHRS and YFSETQ. Trimming left V 1 base short and J 7 bases short, with 15 bases between.

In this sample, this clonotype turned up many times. CDR3 in amino acids: CASSPYAENTEAFF. Here the CDR3 DNA reads TGTGCCAGCAGCCCATACGCCGAGAACACTGAAGCTTTCTTT. The rearrangement joins TRBV7-2 to TRBJ1-1; D not resolved. Trimming removed 5 bases from V and 1 base from J, with 11 bases in between. Germline V gene sequence: CDR1 SGHTA, CDR2 FQGNSA. The CDR3 contains 14 residues.

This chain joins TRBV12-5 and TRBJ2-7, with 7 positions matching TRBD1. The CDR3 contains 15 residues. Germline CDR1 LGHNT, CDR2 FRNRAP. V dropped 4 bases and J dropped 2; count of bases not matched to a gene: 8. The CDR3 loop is CASGSGQSIPYEQYF. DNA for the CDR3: TGTGCTAGTGGTTCGGGACAGTCCATTCCCTACGAGCAGTACTTC.